The TCR beta chain described here comes from a study of cytomegalovirus exposure and HLA in healthy donors. General study results and limits: Cytomegalovirus association was listed for 170 or so TCR beta chains. For TCR beta chains, V- and J-gene trimming was later linked to a missense DCLRE1C variant. It was assumed in the presence/absence analyses that sequencing depth was roughly uniform across donors.

A multiplex PCR was run with 60 Vbeta primers and 13 Jbeta primers. Sequenced by immunoSEQ multiplex PCR; TCRdb stores in-frame clones only, minus some. This table holds roughly 150,000 clones, almost 85% found once. The CDR3 spans 15 residues. Germline CDR1 MDHEN, CDR2 SYDVKM. Trimming took 2 bases from V and 3 from J, leaving 14 bases between them. Turning to this clone: What it binds is unknown.

The sample taken for sequencing was PBMCs. This receptor was taken from a man between 25 and 39 years old in good health and CMV-seronegative. The V gene is TRBV28, the J gene TRBJ2-7; weak D call: TRBD2 (5 bases). This CDR3 is CASSLIEGQIYEQYF. The CDR3 nucleotides are TGTGCCAGCAGTTTAATTGAGGGCCAGATCTACGAGCAGTACTTC.